This T cell receptor beta chain stems from a study of blood T cell repertoires in COVID-19. Looking at the study overall: From T cells, B-cell-depleted T cells, or PBMCs came the material, which was cDNA or gDNA.

Original processing methods: Amplifying reference gene primers gave estimates of nucleated cell counts. Sequenced by immunoSEQ multiplex PCR; TCRdb stores in-frame clones only, minus some. The D gene and trimming were derived from the DNA, and the V and J assignments and clone size from that table. The sample consists of 52,000 or so clones, roughly 79% of them appearing once. Trimming removed 5 bases from V and 2 bases from J, with 21 bases in between. Germline V CDR1 and CDR2: LNHDA, SQIVND (reference sequence). The CDR3 length is 17 residues. The receptor was derived from a human donor in a cohort sampled during active COVID-19. The chain is built from TRBV19 and TRBJ1-1; weak D call: TRBD1 (5 bases). The sample consisted of peripheral blood. This CDR3 reads CASSPPAIWGGNTEAFF. DNA for the CDR3: TGTGCCAGTAGTCCCCCGGCCATCTGGGGGGGAAACACTGAAGCTTTCTTT.